The T cell receptor (beta chain) under discussion was sequenced for a study of neurological immune-mediated disorders. V lost 4 bases to trimming and J lost 10 bases, with 14 bases between them. The CDR3 runs 13 residues. Looked up from germline, CDR1 is MNHEY and CDR2 is SVGEGT. The cDNA came from 5'RACE with 10-nucleotide random UMIs. TCRdb ran MiXCR on the 5' RACE reads and lists one entry per CDR3 protein. The sample comprises tens of thousands of distinct CDR3 sequences, around 10% of which are singletons, and about 1.7% rests with the top ten. The table lists this clonotype with a few counts. This rearrangement joins TRBV6-2 or TRBV6-3 to TRBJ2-1; D might be TRBD2 (6 bases). Sequenced sample: PBMCs. The source of this sequence is a middle-aged man in good health. The CDR3 loop is CASSLAEGWEQFF. CDR3 bases: TGTGCCAGCAGTTTAGCGGAGGGCTGGGAGCAGTTCTTC.